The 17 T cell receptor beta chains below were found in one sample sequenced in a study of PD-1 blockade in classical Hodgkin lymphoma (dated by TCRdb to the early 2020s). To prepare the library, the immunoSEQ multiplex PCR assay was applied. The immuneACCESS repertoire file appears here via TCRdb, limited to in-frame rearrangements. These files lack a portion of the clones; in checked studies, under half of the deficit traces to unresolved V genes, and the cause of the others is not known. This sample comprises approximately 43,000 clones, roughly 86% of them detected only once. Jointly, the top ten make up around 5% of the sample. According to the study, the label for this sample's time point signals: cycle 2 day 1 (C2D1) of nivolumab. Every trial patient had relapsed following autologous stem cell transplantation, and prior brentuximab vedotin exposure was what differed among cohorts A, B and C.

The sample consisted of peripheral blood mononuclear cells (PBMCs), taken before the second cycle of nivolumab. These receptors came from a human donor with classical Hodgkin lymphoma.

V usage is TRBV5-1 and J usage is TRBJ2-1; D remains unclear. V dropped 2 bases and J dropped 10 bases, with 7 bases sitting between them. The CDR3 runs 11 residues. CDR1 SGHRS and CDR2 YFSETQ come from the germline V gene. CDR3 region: CASSLNQEQFF. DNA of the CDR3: TGCGCCAGCAGCTTAAACCAGGAGCAGTTCTTC. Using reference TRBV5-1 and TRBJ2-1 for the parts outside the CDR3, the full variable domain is KAGVTQTPRYLIKTRGQQVTLSCSPISGHRSVSWYQQTPGQGLQFLFEYFSETQRNKGNFPGRFSGRQFSNSRSEMNVSTLELGDSALYLCASSLNQEQFFGPGTRLTVL.

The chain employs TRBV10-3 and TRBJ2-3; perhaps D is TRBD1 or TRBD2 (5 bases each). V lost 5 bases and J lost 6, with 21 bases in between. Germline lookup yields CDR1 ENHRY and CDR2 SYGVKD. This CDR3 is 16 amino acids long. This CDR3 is CAISTTGTTYDDTQYF. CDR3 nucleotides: TGTGCCATCAGTACCACCGGGACCACCTACGATGATACGCAGTATTTT.

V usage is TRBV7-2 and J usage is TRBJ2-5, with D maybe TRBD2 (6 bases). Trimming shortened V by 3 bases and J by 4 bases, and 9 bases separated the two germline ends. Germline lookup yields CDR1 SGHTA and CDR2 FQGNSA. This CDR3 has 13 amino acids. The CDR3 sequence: CASSFMGGETQYF. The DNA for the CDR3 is TGTGCCAGCAGCTTTATGGGGGGAGAGACCCAGTACTTC.

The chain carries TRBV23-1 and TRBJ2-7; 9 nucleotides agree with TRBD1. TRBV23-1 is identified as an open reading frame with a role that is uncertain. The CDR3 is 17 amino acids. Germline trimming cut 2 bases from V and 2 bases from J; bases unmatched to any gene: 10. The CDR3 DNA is TGCGCCAGCAGTCAAAGCCTTGGGACAGGGAATCCCTACGAGCAGTACTTC. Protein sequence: CASSQSLGTGNPYEQYF.

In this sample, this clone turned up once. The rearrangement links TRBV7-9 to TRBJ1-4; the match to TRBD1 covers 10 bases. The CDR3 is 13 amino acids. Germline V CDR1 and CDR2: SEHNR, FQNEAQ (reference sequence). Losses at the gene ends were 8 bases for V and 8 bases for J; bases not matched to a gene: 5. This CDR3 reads CASEPGQGEKLFF. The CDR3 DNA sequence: TGTGCCAGCGAGCCGGGACAGGGGGAAAAACTGTTTTTT.

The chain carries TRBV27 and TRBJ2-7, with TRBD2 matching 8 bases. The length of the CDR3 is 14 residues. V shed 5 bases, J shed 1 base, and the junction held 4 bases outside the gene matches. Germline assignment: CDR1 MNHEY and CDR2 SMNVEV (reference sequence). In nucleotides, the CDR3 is TGTGCCAGCAGTCGGCTAGCGGGTTCCTACGAGCAGTACTTC. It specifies CASSRLAGSYEQYF.

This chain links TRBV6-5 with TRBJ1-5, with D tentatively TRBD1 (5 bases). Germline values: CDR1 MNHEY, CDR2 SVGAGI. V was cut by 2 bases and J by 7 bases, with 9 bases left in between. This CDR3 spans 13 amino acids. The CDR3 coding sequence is TGTGCCAGCAGTTACGGGGGTGGGCAGCCCCAGCATTTT. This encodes CASSYGGGQPQHF.

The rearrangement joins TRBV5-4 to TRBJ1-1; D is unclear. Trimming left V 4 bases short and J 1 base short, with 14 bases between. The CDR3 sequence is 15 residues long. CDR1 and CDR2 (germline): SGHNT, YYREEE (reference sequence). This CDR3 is CASSRRHLGNTEAFF. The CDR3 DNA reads TGTGCCAGCAGCCGTCGACATCTGGGGAACACTGAAGCTTTCTTT.

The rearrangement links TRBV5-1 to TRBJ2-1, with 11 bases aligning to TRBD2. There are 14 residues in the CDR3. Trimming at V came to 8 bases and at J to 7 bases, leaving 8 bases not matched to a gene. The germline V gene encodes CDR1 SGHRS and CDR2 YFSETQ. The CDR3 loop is CASCLAGGGNEQFF. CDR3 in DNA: TGCGCCAGTTGCCTAGCGGGAGGCGGAAATGAGCAGTTCTTC.

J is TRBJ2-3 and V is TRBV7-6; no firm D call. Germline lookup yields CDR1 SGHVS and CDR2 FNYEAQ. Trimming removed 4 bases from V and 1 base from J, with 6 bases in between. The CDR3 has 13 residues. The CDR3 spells CASSWLRTDTQYF. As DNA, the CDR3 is TGTGCCAGCAGCTGGCTTCGCACAGATACGCAGTATTTT.

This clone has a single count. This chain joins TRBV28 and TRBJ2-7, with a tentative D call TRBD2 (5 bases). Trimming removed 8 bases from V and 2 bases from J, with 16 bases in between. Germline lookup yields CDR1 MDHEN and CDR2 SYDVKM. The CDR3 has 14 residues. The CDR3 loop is CASLSPARAYEQYF. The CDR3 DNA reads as TGTGCCAGCCTTAGCCCGGCGAGGGCCTACGAGCAGTACTTC.

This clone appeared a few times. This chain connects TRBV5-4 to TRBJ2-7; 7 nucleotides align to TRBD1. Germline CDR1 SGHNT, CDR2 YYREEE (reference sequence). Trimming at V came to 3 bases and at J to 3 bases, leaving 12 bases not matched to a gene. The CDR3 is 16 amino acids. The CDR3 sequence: CASSSRTGQQYYEQYF. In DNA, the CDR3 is TGTGCCAGCAGCTCTAGGACAGGCCAACAATACTACGAGCAGTACTTC.

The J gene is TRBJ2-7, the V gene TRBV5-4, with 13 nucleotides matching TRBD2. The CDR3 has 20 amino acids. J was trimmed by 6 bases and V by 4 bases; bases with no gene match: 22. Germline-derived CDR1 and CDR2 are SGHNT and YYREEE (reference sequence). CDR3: CASSRGTSGATPHLGGEQYF. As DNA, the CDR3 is TGTGCCAGCAGCCGAGGGACTAGCGGGGCTACACCCCATCTTGGTGGCGAGCAGTACTTC.

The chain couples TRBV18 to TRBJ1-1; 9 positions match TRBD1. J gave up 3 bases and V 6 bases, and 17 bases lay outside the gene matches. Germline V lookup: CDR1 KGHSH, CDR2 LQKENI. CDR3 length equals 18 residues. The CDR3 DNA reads TGTGCCAGCTCGTTAAAACAGGGGGCGCGGTCGGTGGACACTGAAGCTTTCTTT. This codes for CASSLKQGARSVDTEAFF.

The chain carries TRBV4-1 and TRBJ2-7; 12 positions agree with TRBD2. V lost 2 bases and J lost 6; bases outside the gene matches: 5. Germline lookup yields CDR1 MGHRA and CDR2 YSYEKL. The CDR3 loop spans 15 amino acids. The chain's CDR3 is CASSQRLAGDSEQYF. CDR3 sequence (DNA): TGCGCCAGCAGCCAAAGACTAGCGGGGGACTCCGAGCAGTACTTC.

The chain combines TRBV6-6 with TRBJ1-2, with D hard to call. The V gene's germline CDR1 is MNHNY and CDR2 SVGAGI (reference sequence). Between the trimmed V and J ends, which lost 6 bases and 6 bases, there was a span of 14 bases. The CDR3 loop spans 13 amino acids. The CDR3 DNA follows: TGTGCCAGCAGCACGTGGGAGAAGGATGGCTACACCTTC. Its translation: CASSTWEKDGYTF.

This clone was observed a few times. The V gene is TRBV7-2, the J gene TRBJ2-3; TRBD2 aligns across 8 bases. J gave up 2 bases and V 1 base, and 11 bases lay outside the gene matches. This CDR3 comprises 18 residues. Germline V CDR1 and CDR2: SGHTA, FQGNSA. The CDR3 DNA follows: TGTGCCAGCAGCTTAGTAGGTTACGGCGGGGGGAACACAGATACGCAGTATTTT. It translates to CASSLVGYGGGNTDTQYF.